These 2 T cell receptor beta chains were all obtained from the same sample, sequenced in a study of post-analysis software for immune sequencing data. General observations from the study: TRBV5-6, TRBV5-1 and TRBV20-1 belonged to a set of roughly 5 TRBV segments that were more frequent in patients than controls.

These receptors' antigens are unknown. TCR beta cDNA libraries had unique molecular identifiers. MiXCR, run by TCRdb on the PCR reads, gives a single entry per CDR3 protein. The sample carries some 700,000 distinct CDR3 sequences, approximately 60% recorded once. Sequencing used blood. These receptors came from a girl aged 2 to 10 with multiple sclerosis.

The chain links TRBV12-3 or TRBV12-4 to TRBJ2-3; D possibly corresponds to TRBD2 (6 bases). This CDR3 is built from 11 residues. The V and J ends lost 9 bases and 4 bases respectively, with 8 bases between them. This chain's CDR3 is CASGTADTQYF. CDR3 bases: TGTGCCAGTGGGACTGCAGATACGCAGTATTTT.

The V and J genes are TRBV12-3 or TRBV12-4 and TRBJ2-1, with TRBD2 matching 12 bases. The V gene end was trimmed by 5 bases and the J gene end by 4 bases; junction bases not matched to a gene: 6. This CDR3 region has 16 residues. Here the CDR3 DNA reads TGTGCCAGCAGTCACCGGACTAGCGGGACGTACAATGAGCAGTTCTTC. Its protein product is CASSHRTSGTYNEQFF.